The 24 T cell receptor beta chains presented below share a single source sample, sequenced in a study of blood T cell repertoires in COVID-19. Sequencing was performed with immunoSEQ multiplex PCR; in TCRdb, only in-frame clones are kept and a portion is missing. The sample lists approximately 240,000 clones; around four fifths were seen once. Sequences were obtained from peripheral blood. Receptor source: a woman aged 40 to 55 with active or convalescent COVID-19.

This chain connects TRBV9 to TRBJ1-3; D is ambiguous. The CDR3 has 14 amino acids. Germline values: CDR1 SGDLS, CDR2 YYNGEE. The V gene lost 0 bases and the J gene lost 9 bases, with 13 bases spanning the gap. CDR3 bases: TGTGCCAGCAGCGTAGCCCACGGGGATAGCACCATATATTTT. Translating gives CASSVAHGDSTIYF.

The chain has TRBV2 and TRBJ2-1, with TRBD2 matching 7 bases. V was pared by 7 bases and J by 7 bases, with 10 bases of the junction left unmatched. This CDR3 is 14 amino acids long. CDR1 and CDR2 (germline): SNHLY, FYNNEI. The CDR3 coding sequence is TGTGCCAGCACTGTTGTGTGGGGAGGGAATGAGCAGTTCTTC. This gives the protein CASTVVWGGNEQFF.

V usage is TRBV11-1 and J usage is TRBJ2-3, with 7 bases identical to TRBD2. CDR3 length: 15 residues. Germline V gene data show CDR1 as SGHAT and CDR2 as FQDESV (reference sequence). Losses at the gene ends were 5 bases for V and 3 bases for J; bases not matched to a gene: 8. The CDR3 coding sequence is TGTGCCAGCAGCCTCCTAAGGCGGGGGACAGATACGCAGTATTTT. Translating gives CASSLLRRGTDTQYF. Filled out from reference TRBV11-1 and TRBJ2-3, the complete variable domain reads EAEVAQSPRYKITEKSQAVAFWCDPISGHATLYWYRQILGQGPELLVQFQDESVVDDSQLPKDRFSAERLKGVDSTLKIQPAELGDSAMYLCASSLLRRGTDTQYFGPGTRLTVL.

This clone was seen a handful of times. The rearrangement joins TRBV2 to TRBJ2-3; no clear D. Trimming took off 4 bases at V and 6 bases at J, with 8 bases between the two ends. CDR3 length: 12 amino acids. The germline V gene has CDR1 SNHLY and CDR2 FYNNEI. The CDR3 loop reads CASSGDSDTQYF. Written as DNA, the CDR3 is TGTGCCAGCAGTGGAGATTCCGATACGCAGTATTTT.

This chain connects TRBV5-5 to TRBJ2-2; 10 nucleotides align to TRBD1. V gave up 0 bases and J gave up 2 bases; unmatched junction bases: 1. CDR1 and CDR2 (germline): SGHKS, YYEKEE (reference sequence). CDR3 length equals 16 residues. For the CDR3, the DNA is TGTGCCAGCAGCTTGGGGGACAGGGGAAACACCGGGGAGCTGTTTTTT. This codes for CASSLGDRGNTGELFF.

The rearrangement links TRBV6-2 or TRBV6-3 to TRBJ1-1; D is ambiguous. There are 14 residues in the CDR3. The V gene lost 2 bases and the J gene lost 1 base, with 8 bases spanning the gap. The germline V gene has CDR1 MNHEY and CDR2 SVGEGT. CDR3 nucleotides: TGTGCCAGCAGTTACGAAGGGAGGAACACTGAAGCTTTCTTT. Translation: CASSYEGRNTEAFF.

This clone was seen only a few times. V and J are TRBV19 and TRBJ2-7, with TRBD1 matching over 7 bases. V lost 5 bases and J lost 1; bases outside the gene matches: 8. Germline V gives CDR1 LNHDA, CDR2 SQIVND (reference sequence). The CDR3 is 15 amino acids. Here the CDR3 reads CASSARNRGSYEQYF. CDR3 in DNA: TGTGCCAGTAGTGCTAGAAACAGGGGATCCTACGAGCAGTACTTC.

The V call is TRBV19, the J call TRBJ1-4; 8 positions agree with TRBD1. Trimming at V came to 10 bases and at J to 7 bases, leaving 8 bases not matched to a gene. Germline-derived CDR1 and CDR2 are LNHDA and SQIVND (reference sequence). The length of the CDR3 is 13 residues. The DNA for the CDR3 is TGTGCCACCTCTCAGGGGGCGCTTGAAAAACTGTTTTTT. This translates into CATSQGALEKLFF.

CDR3 bases: TGTGCCTGGAGCCGACAGGGCGGCAATCAGCCCCAGCATTTT. This sequence encodes CAWSRQGGNQPQHF. The chain couples TRBV30 to TRBJ1-5; 7 bases map to TRBD1. Per germline, CDR1 GTSNPN and CDR2 SVGIG (reference sequence). Trimming at V came to 3 bases and at J to 2 bases, leaving 4 bases not matched to a gene. The CDR3 loop spans 14 amino acids.

The rearrangement links TRBV10-3 to TRBJ1-2, with D possibly matching TRBD1 (6 bases). The CDR3 covers 12 residues. Per the germline V gene, CDR1 is ENHRY and CDR2 is SYGVKD. Between the trimmed V and J ends, which lost 10 bases and 1 base, there was a span of 10 bases. The DNA for the CDR3 is TGTGCCACAGCGGACAGTAACTATGGCTACACCTTC. This sequence encodes CATADSNYGYTF.

The rearrangement uses TRBV2 and TRBJ1-2; D gene unclear. Looked up from germline, CDR1 is SNHLY and CDR2 is FYNNEI. Trimming took off 6 bases at V and 4 bases at J, with 15 bases between the two ends. The CDR3 sequence is 14 residues long. The CDR3 sequence is CASRPTTGGYGYTF. The CDR3 DNA is TGTGCCAGCAGACCCACCACCGGCGGCTATGGCTACACCTTC.

This clone was detected only once. The chain employs TRBV7-9 and TRBJ2-2; 7 nucleotides line up with TRBD2. This CDR3 spans 13 amino acids. With 6 bases clipped from V and 5 bases from J, the junction kept 3 bases outside the gene matches. Germline loops: CDR1 SEHNR, CDR2 FQNEAQ (reference sequence). Written as DNA, the CDR3 is TGTGCCAGCAGTATGCGGGAGACCGGGGAGCTGTTTTTT. Translation: CASSMRETGELFF.

The rearrangement links TRBV7-9 to TRBJ1-5; 9 bases match TRBD1. V was pared by 5 bases and J by 2 bases, with 7 bases of the junction left unmatched. CDR3 length equals 16 residues. Germline loops: CDR1 SEHNR, CDR2 FQNEAQ (reference sequence). The CDR3: CASSAGTGSGNQPQHF. DNA of the CDR3: TGTGCCAGCAGCGCGGGGACAGGGTCCGGCAATCAGCCCCAGCATTTT.

The gene calls are TRBV7-3 and TRBJ1-1; weak D call: TRBD1 (5 bases). Trimming shortened V by 2 bases and J by 4 bases, and 11 bases separated the two germline ends. The germline V gene encodes CDR1 SGHTA and CDR2 FQGTGA. There are 14 residues in the CDR3. CDR3 bases: TGTGCCAGCAGCTTAGCAGGGTCGAGCACTGAAGCTTTCTTT. This sequence encodes CASSLAGSSTEAFF.

V and J are TRBV2 and TRBJ2-3, with 12 positions matching TRBD2. V lost 2 bases to trimming and J lost 3 bases; unmatched junction nucleotides: 3. The CDR3 length is 16 residues. From germline, CDR1 is SNHLY and CDR2 FYNNEI. The CDR3 DNA is TGTGCCAGCAGTGAAATAGGACTAGCGGGGACAGATACGCAGTATTTT. Protein product: CASSEIGLAGTDTQYF.

V is TRBV19 and J is TRBJ2-3; D is undetermined. Germline V gene data show CDR1 as LNHDA and CDR2 as SQIVND (reference sequence). The CDR3 covers 13 residues. Trimming removed 5 bases from V and 2 bases from J, with 8 bases in between. The CDR3 DNA reads as TGTGCCAGTAGTCCCCAGTACACAGATACGCAGTATTTT. It specifies CASSPQYTDTQYF.

The chain joins TRBV15 to TRBJ1-4; D unresolved. CDR1 LNHNV and CDR2 YYDKDF come from the germline V gene (reference sequence). This CDR3 contains 15 residues. V lost 0 bases, J lost 4 bases, and 9 bases lay in between. In nucleotides, the CDR3 is TGTGCCACCAGCAGAGAGGTCTCCGGTAATGAAAAACTGTTTTTT. Translated, it gives CATSREVSGNEKLFF.

The chain has TRBV4-1 and TRBJ1-6; 9 bases map to TRBD1. V dropped 4 bases and J dropped 8; count of bases not matched to a gene: 6. The germline gives CDR1 MGHRA, CDR2 YSYEKL. There are 15 residues in the CDR3. The CDR3 loop reads CASSRGTGRDSPLHF. As DNA, the CDR3 is TGCGCCAGCAGCCGAGGGACAGGGAGAGATTCACCCCTCCACTTT.

This clone was observed once. V is TRBV28 and J is TRBJ1-4; D gene ambiguous. Germline assignment: CDR1 MDHEN and CDR2 SYDVKM. V shed 6 bases and J shed 0 bases, with 14 bases lying between them. The CDR3 covers 16 residues. The CDR3, as DNA: TGTGCCAGCAGCAACAAGGGAGTCGCAACTAATGAAAAACTGTTTTTT. It specifies CASSNKGVATNEKLFF.

The chain couples TRBV19 to TRBJ1-5, with a tentative D call TRBD1 (6 bases). This CDR3 has 14 residues. V lost 6 bases and J lost 7, with 16 bases in between. Looked up from germline, CDR1 is LNHDA and CDR2 is SQIVND (reference sequence). CDR3 coding DNA: TGTGCCAGTAGCCTGTGGGGGCAGTTACAGCCCCAGCATTTT. It translates to CASSLWGQLQPQHF.

This clone is medium-sized by share. Other nucleotide sequences in the sample specify the same CDR3. The genes are TRBV5-1 and TRBJ1-1; tentative D call: TRBD1 (5 bases). The V gene's germline CDR1 is SGHRS and CDR2 YFSETQ. Trimming left V 0 bases short and J 3 bases short, with 9 bases between. The CDR3 has 14 amino acids. CDR3 sequence: CASSLAGGYTEAFF. The CDR3 DNA is TGCGCCAGCAGCTTGGCCGGGGGGTACACTGAAGCTTTCTTT.

The CDR3 sequence is CAISEGQDNEKLFF. The CDR3 nucleotides are TGTGCCATCAGTGAGGGGCAGGATAATGAAAAACTGTTTTTT. The rearrangement links TRBV10-3 to TRBJ1-4; D unclear. V lost 2 bases and J 4 bases, leaving 8 bases between the germline ends. The CDR3 spans 14 residues. The germline CDR1 and CDR2 sequences are ENHRY and SYGVKD.

The rearrangement uses TRBV5-1 and TRBJ1-6, with 7 positions matching TRBD1. J gave up 0 bases and V 1 base, and 10 bases lay outside the gene matches. Germline CDR1 and CDR2: SGHRS and YFSETQ. This CDR3 spans 19 amino acids. CDR3 sequence: CASSLKAGTASSYNSPLHF. DNA for the CDR3: TGCGCCAGCAGCTTGAAAGCCGGGACAGCTAGCTCCTATAATTCACCCCTCCACTTT.

The chain links TRBV28 to TRBJ2-5; TRBD1 aligns across 9 bases. This CDR3 has 15 amino acids. Per the germline V gene, CDR1 is MDHEN and CDR2 is SYDVKM. V was clipped by 7 bases and J by 6 bases; unmatched bases: 12. CDR3 DNA sequence: TGTGCCAGCAATCCTTTAGGGACAGGGATAAAGACCCAGTACTTC. As protein: CASNPLGTGIKTQYF. Supplemented by reference TRBV28 and TRBJ2-5, the full variable domain reads DVKVTQSSRYLVKRTGEKVFLECVQDMDHENMFWYRQDPGLGLRLIYFSYDVKMKEKGDIPEGYSVSREKKERFSLILESASTNQTSMYLCASNPLGTGIKTQYFGPGTRLLVL.